The clone carrying this T cell receptor (beta chain) was found many times. This record comes from a study of Graves' ophthalmopathy and Graves' hyperthyroidism. For repertoire sequencing, the TCR beta CDR3 regions were amplified from RNA transcripts. A first-round RT-PCR used HTBI primers, followed by a second-round multiplex PCR. TCRdb reprocessed the multiplex PCR reads with MiXCR, giving one entry per CDR3 protein. The sample has approximately 700,000 distinct CDR3 sequences, around 40% seen once. CDR3 length: 13 amino acids. With 10 bases clipped from V and 5 bases from J, the junction kept 9 bases outside the gene matches. Germline V gene lookup returns CDR1 SNHLY and CDR2 FYNNEI.

This chain uses TRBV2 with TRBJ1-2; TRBD1 matches at 8 bases. The sequence was obtained from an adult man with Graves' ophthalmopathy. The sample comprised peripheral blood. The CDR3 DNA follows: TGTGCCACATCGGACAGGGTAGGGTATGGCTACACCTTC. Protein: CATSDRVGYGYTF. Based on the CDR3 plus reference TRBV2 and TRBJ1-2, the full variable domain is EPEVTQTPSHQVTQMGQEVILRCVPISNHLYFYWYRQILGQKVEFLVSFYNNEISEKSEIFDDQFSVERPDGSNFTLKIRSTKLEDSAMYFCATSDRVGYGYTFGSGTRLTVV.